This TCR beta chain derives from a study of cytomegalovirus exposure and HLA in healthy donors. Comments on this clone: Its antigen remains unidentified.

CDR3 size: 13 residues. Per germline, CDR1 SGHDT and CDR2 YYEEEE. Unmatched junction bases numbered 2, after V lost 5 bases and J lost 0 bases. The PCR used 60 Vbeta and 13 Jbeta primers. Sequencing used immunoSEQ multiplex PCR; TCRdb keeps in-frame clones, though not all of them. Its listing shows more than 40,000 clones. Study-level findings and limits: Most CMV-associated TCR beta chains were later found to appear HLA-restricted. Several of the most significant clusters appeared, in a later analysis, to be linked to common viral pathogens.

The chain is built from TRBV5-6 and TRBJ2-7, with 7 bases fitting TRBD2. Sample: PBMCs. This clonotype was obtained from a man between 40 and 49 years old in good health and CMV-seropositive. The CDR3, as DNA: TGTGCCAGCAGGGGCGGGAGCTCCTACGAGCAGTACTTC. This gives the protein CASRGGSSYEQYF.